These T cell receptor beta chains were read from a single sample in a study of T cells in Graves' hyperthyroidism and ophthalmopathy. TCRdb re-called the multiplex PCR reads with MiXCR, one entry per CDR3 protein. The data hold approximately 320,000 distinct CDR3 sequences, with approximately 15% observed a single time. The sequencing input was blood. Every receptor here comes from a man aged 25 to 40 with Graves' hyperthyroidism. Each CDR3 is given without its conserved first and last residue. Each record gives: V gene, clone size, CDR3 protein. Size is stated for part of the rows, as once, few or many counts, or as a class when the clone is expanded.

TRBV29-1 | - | SVEGLGDEQF
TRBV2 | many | ASSGGQAYTEAF
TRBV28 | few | ASSFGGGNEKLF
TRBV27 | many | ASSLWGREYNEQF
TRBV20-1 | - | SAANTGKNQPQH
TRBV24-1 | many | ATSDQGADTQY
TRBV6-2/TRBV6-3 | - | ASSFGNRDEQY
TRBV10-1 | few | ASSTGQDTGELF
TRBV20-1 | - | SARSGNYNEQF
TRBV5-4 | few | ASSWDPSGNTIY
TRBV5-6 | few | ASSLGGAYVYNEQF
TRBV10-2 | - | ASRQGGLLIQY
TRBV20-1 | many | SWGLLYYNEQF
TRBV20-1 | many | SARTANNSPLH
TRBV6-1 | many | ASIENPTVLSAF
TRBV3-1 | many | ASSGQGKGTQY
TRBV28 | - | ASRPGLSYEQY
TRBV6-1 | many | ASSQGLAGGPVFDEQY
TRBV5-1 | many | ASSSSERGQTEAF
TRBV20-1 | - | SAPRGGVGELF
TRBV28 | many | ASSYAGATGEQY
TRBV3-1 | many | ASSPLLSSNYGYT